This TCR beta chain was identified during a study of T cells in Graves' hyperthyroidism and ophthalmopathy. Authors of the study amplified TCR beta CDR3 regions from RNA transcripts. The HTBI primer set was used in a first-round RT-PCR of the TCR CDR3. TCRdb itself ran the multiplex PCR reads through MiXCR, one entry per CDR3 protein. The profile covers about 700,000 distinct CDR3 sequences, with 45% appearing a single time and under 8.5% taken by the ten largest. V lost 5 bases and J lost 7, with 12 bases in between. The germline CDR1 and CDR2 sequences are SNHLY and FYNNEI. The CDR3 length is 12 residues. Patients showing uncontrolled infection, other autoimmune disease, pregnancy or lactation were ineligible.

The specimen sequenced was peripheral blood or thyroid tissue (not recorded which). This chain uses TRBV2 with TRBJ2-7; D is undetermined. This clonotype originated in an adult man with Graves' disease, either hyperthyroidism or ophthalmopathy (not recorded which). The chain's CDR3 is CASSRDWWEQYF. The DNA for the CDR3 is TGTGCCAGCAGTAGAGACTGGTGGGAGCAGTACTTC.